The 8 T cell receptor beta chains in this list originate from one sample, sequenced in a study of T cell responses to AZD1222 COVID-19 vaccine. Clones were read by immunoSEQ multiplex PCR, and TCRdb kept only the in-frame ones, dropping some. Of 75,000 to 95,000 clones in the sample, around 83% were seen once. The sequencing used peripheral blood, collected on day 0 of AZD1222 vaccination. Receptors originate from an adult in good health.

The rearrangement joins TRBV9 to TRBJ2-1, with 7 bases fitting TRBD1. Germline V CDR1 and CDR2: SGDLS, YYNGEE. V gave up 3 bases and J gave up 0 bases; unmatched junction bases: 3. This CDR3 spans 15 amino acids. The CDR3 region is CASSATGASYNEQFF. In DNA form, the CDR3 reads TGTGCCAGCAGCGCTACAGGGGCCTCCTACAATGAGCAGTTCTTC.

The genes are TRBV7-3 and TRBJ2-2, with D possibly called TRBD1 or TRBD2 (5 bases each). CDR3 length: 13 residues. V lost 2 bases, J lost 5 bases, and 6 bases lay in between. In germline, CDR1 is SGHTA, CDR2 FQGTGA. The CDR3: CASSLWGTGELFF. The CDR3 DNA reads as TGTGCCAGCAGCTTATGGGGGACCGGGGAGCTGTTTTTT.

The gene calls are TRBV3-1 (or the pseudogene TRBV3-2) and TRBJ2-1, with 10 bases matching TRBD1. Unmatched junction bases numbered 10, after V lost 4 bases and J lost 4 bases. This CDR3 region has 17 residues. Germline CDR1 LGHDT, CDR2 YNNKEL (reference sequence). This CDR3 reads CASSPRDRGPLYNEQFF. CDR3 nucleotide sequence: TGTGCCAGCAGCCCCCGGGACAGGGGTCCCTTATACAATGAGCAGTTCTTC.

The CDR3 sequence: CASSLGLAEGSGANVLTF. In DNA form, the CDR3 reads TGTGCCAGCAGCTTGGGACTAGCGGAGGGTTCTGGGGCCAACGTCCTGACTTTC. V usage is TRBV13 and J usage is TRBJ2-6, with 11 bases lining up with TRBD2. Germline V gene data show CDR1 as PRHDT and CDR2 as FYEKMQ (reference sequence). V was clipped by 3 bases and J by 1 base; unmatched bases: 5. This CDR3 has 18 residues.

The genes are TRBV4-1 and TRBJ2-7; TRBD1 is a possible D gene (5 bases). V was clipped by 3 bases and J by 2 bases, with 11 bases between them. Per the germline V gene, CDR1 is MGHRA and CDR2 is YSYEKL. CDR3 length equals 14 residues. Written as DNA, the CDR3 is TGCGCCAGCAGCCAGGGGCACGCCACCTACGAGCAGTACTTC. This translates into CASSQGHATYEQYF.

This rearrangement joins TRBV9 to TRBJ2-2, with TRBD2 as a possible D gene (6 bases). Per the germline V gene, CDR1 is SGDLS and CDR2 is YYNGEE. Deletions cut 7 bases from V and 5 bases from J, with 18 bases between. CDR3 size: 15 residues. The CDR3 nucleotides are TGTGCCAGCTCCCGAGGAGGGGCTCCTACCGGGGAGCTGTTTTTT. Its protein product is CASSRGGAPTGELFF.

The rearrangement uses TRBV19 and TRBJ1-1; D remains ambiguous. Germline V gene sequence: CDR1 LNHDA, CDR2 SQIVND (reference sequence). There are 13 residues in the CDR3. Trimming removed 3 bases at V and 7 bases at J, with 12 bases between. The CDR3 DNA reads TGTGCCAGTAGTATGCGGCAGCCGATTGAAGCTTTCTTT. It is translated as CASSMRQPIEAFF.

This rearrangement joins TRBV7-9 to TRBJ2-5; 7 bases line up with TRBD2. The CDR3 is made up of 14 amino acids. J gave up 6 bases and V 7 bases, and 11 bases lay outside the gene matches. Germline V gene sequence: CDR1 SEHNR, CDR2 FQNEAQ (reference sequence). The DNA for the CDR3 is TGTGCCAGCATCCGTGGGGGGGAGTCGAAGACCCAGTACTTC. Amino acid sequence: CASIRGGESKTQYF.